The text below deals with one TCR beta chain. Its antigen is unknown. Repertoires were generated with immunoSEQ multiplex PCR, while TCRdb's copy carries only in-frame clones and drops some. The sample has about 350,000 clones; less than 90% are singletons. The data were taken from a study of Ad26.COV2.S vaccination and SARS-CoV-2 variants. Findings and limits, study-wide: Placebo and vaccine recipients had non-spike TCR breadth that was similar.

Noted treatment: roughly 19 received Ad26.COV2.S at low or high dose, single or two shots; five or six received placebo; per-sample allocation not given. Specimens were obtained on day 63 following the first vaccine or placebo injection. Trimming removed 2 bases from V and 1 base from J, with 23 bases in between. This CDR3 spans 19 amino acids. Germline CDR1 is MNHEY and CDR2 is SVGEGT. The sequence was collected from a person between 18 and 59 years old who received the Ad26.COV2.S COVID-19 vaccine or a placebo. The sample was peripheral blood, taken in a trial of Ad26.COV2.S vaccine versus placebo. This chain connects TRBV6-2 or TRBV6-3 to TRBJ2-5; a weak D match, TRBD2 (7 bases). In nucleotides, the CDR3 is TGTGCCAGCAGTTACCCCCTATCGGGGGGCAGGGGCGCCCAAGAGACCCAGTACTTC. Encoded protein: CASSYPLSGGRGAQETQYF.